The source of this TCR beta chain is a study of blood T cell repertoires in COVID-19. On the study more broadly: Spain, Italy and the United States supplied samples that represented acute and convalescent COVID-19. Nucleic acid was either cDNA or gDNA, and it came from T cells, B-cell-depleted T cells, or PBMCs.

This clone occurred once. Germline V gene data show CDR1 as SGHRS and CDR2 as YFSETQ. The CDR3 is made up of 14 amino acids. Trimming removed 4 bases from V and 1 base from J; junction bases left unmatched: 5. Authors' methods: Estimates of nucleated cell counts were drawn from the amplification of reference gene primers. Assay: immunoSEQ multiplex PCR; the TCRdb copy retains only in-frame clones and omits some. Clone size and V and J calls were adopted from that table, with D and trimming inferred from the DNA. The data contain about 120,000 clones, over 75% of them singletons. The sequence came from a man aged 50-60 years with acute or convalescent COVID-19. The chain has TRBV5-1 and TRBJ2-7; 7 bases are a match to TRBD2. Sequenced input: peripheral blood. This chain's CDR3 is CASSLGSGSYEQYF. The CDR3 DNA is TGCGCCAGCAGCCTAGGTAGCGGGTCCTACGAGCAGTACTTC.